This is a list of T cell receptor beta chains from one sample in a study of spatial heterogeneity in lung cancer. MiXCR, run by TCRdb on the 5' RACE reads, gives a single entry per CDR3 protein. The sample carries some 47,000 distinct CDR3 sequences, 6% to 9.5% recorded once. Sample: PBMCs, taken at surgery. The source is a female donor with early-stage non-small cell lung cancer. CDR3s include the opening cysteine and the closing phenylalanine or tryptophan. Each record gives: J gene, clone size, D gene, CDR3 length, V gene, CDR3 protein, CDR3 DNA. The D gene is left open where the match is weak. Size tells how often a clone was seen (once, few, many) or the class of an expanded clone, and some rows leave it out.

TRBJ2-1 | . | . | 14 | TRBV6-5 | CASSYSTSENEQFF | TGTGCCAGCAGTTACTCGACTTCGGAGAATGAGCAGTTCTTC
TRBJ2-7 | many | . | 13 | TRBV3-1 | CASSRRIFYEQYF | TGTGCCAGCAGCCGCCGGATCTTCTACGAGCAGTACTTC
TRBJ2-7 | many | . | 14 | TRBV7-2 | CASSLGALTYEQYF | TGTGCCAGCAGCCTAGGAGCCTTAACCTACGAGCAGTACTTC
TRBJ2-2 | . | . | 13 | TRBV19 | CASSQGKAGELFF | TGTGCCAGTAGCCAAGGAAAGGCCGGGGAGCTGTTTTTT
TRBJ2-5 | . | . | 15 | TRBV7-3 | CASSQPHQGKETQYF | TGTGCCAGCAGCCAACCACACCAGGGCAAAGAGACCCAGTACTTC
TRBJ1-5 | many | . | 14 | TRBV30 | CAWASDSYNQPQHF | TGTGCCTGGGCTTCAGACAGTTACAATCAGCCCCAGCATTTT
TRBJ1-2 | many | . | 13 | TRBV6-2/TRBV6-3 | CASSSQIIYGYTF | TGTGCCAGCAGCTCACAGATTATCTATGGCTACACCTTC
TRBJ1-1 | many | . | 12 | TRBV21-1 | CAKQGVNTEAFF | TGTGCCAAACAGGGCGTGAACACTGAAGCTTTCTTT
TRBJ1-1 | . | . | 15 | TRBV18 | CASSPRGEANTEAFF | TGTGCCAGCTCACCGCGGGGAGAGGCCAACACTGAAGCTTTCTTT
TRBJ1-5 | few | . | 16 | TRBV6-2/TRBV6-3 | CASSTGTSFLDQPQHF | TGTGCCAGCAGCACGGGGACCTCTTTTCTCGATCAGCCCCAGCATTTT
TRBJ2-3 | many | . | 14 | TRBV5-6 | CASSFWGTTDTQYF | TGTGCCAGCAGCTTCTGGGGGACCACAGATACGCAGTATTTT
TRBJ1-6 | few | TRBD1 | 15 | TRBV20-1 | CSARFREGGDSPLHF | TGCAGTGCTAGGTTCCGGGAAGGGGGCGATTCACCCCTCCACTTT
TRBJ2-3 | few | TRBD2 | 12 | TRBV11-2 | CASSLSGGPTYF | TGTGCCAGCAGCTTAAGCGGGGGGCCGACGTATTTT
TRBJ1-3 | few | TRBD1 | 16 | TRBV5-4 | CASSYRQGTDGNTIYF | TGTGCCAGCAGCTATCGACAGGGAACGGATGGAAACACCATATATTTT
TRBJ2-3 | . | . | 15 | TRBV2 | CASRSLDTSTDTQYF | TGTGCCAGCAGGTCCCTTGACACAAGCACAGATACGCAGTATTTT
TRBJ1-2 | many | . | 15 | TRBV7-9 | CASSFSAGKNYGYTF | TGTGCCAGCAGCTTCAGTGCGGGGAAAAACTATGGCTACACCTTC
TRBJ2-7 | . | . | 17 | TRBV9 | CASSGESPGATGYEQYF | TGTGCCAGCAGCGGAGAATCTCCGGGGGCGACGGGATACGAGCAGTACTTC
TRBJ2-5 | many | . | 16 | TRBV10-1 | CASSEGSGRGEETQYF | TGCGCCAGCAGTGAAGGGAGCGGGCGAGGGGAAGAGACCCAGTACTTC
TRBJ2-2 | . | . | 14 | TRBV29-1 | CSGGGPANTGELFF | TGCAGCGGGGGGGGCCCGGCGAACACCGGGGAGCTGTTTTTT
TRBJ2-5 | few | . | 14 | TRBV20-1 | CSAGSWLVGETQYF | TGCAGTGCCGGATCGTGGCTGGTGGGGGAGACCCAGTACTTC
TRBJ2-1 | . | TRBD1 | 14 | TRBV12-3/TRBV12-4 | CASSFDRGYSEQFF | TGTGCCAGCAGTTTCGACAGGGGATATAGTGAGCAGTTCTTC
TRBJ2-1 | many | . | 14 | TRBV5-1 | CASSLAAGLYEQFF | TGCGCCAGCAGCTTGGCGGCAGGGTTGTATGAGCAGTTCTTC
TRBJ2-1 | many | . | 15 | TRBV7-2 | CASSVRAQGNNEQFF | TGTGCCAGCAGCGTACGGGCCCAGGGCAACAATGAGCAGTTCTTC
TRBJ1-3 | many | TRBD1 | 16 | TRBV20-1 | CSARGVTGGSGNTIYF | TGCAGTGCTAGAGGTGTAACAGGGGGAAGTGGAAACACCATATATTTT
TRBJ2-1 | few | . | 12 | TRBV10-3 | CATGRGLDEQFF | TGTGCCACGGGACGGGGGCTCGATGAGCAGTTCTTC
TRBJ1-2 | . | TRBD1 | 13 | TRBV11-2 | CASSSGQNYGYTF | TGTGCCAGCAGCTCGGGACAGAACTATGGCTACACCTTC
TRBJ1-4 | many | . | 12 | TRBV29-1 | CSVQQGYEKLFF | TGCAGCGTTCAACAGGGTTATGAAAAACTGTTTTTT
TRBJ2-7 | many | TRBD1 | 19 | TRBV19 | CASSPSFSYRGSRLYEQYF | TGTGCCAGTAGCCCTTCATTTTCCTACAGGGGCTCACGACTCTACGAGCAGTACTTC
TRBJ1-2 | . | TRBD1 | 16 | TRBV7-8 | CASSTPVAGGYYGYTF | TGTGCCAGCAGCACCCCCGTGGCAGGGGGCTACTATGGCTACACCTTC
TRBJ1-4 | . | TRBD1 | 14 | TRBV20-1 | CSAQRDSTNEKLFF | TGCAGTGCTCAGCGGGACAGCACGAATGAAAAACTGTTTTTT
TRBJ2-3 | . | . | 16 | TRBV11-1 | CASSLRVAASTDTQYF | TGTGCCAGCAGCTTAAGGGTAGCGGCGAGCACAGATACGCAGTATTTT
TRBJ2-3 | once | . | 15 | TRBV15 | CATSREGLATDTQYF | TGTGCCACCAGCAGAGAAGGACTTGCCACAGATACGCAGTATTTT
TRBJ2-1 | many | TRBD1 | 14 | TRBV20-1 | CSARPGQGLNEQFF | TGCAGTGCTAGGCCGGGACAGGGGTTGAATGAGCAGTTCTTC